The T cell receptor beta chain under discussion was sequenced for a study of blood T cell repertoires in COVID-19. The method was immunoSEQ multiplex PCR; TCRdb's version includes in-frame clones alone and lacks a portion of them. This table has 95,000 to 150,000 clones, 85% appearing once. The clonotype comes from a man between 60 and 75 years old with acute or convalescent COVID-19. Sequencing was done on a sample of peripheral blood.

As DNA, the CDR3 is TGTGCCAGCAGCTTAGCACCGGGACAGCCTCTACAGCCCCAGCATTTT. This sequence encodes CASSLAPGQPLQPQHF. This chain uses TRBV7-8 with TRBJ1-5; 7 bases are shared with TRBD1. The V segment lost 0 bases and the J segment 7 bases; nucleotides outside the gene matches: 9. The CDR3 covers 16 residues. CDR1 and CDR2 (germline): SGHVS, FQNEAQ.